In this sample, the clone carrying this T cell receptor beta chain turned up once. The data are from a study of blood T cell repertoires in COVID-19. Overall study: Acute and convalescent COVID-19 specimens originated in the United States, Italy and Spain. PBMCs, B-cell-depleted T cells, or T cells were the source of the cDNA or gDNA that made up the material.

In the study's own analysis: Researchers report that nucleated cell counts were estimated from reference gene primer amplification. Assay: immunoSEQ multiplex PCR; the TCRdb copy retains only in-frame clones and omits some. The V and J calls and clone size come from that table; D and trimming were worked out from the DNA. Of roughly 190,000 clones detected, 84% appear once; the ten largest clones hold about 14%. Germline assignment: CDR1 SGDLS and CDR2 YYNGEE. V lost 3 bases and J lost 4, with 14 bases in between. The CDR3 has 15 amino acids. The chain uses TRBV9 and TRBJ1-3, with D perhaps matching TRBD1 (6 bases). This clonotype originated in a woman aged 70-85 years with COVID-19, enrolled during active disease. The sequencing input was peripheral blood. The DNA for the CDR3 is TGTGCCAGCAGCGCGGAGGGGGGGGCCGGAAACACCATATATTTT. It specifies CASSAEGGAGNTIYF.